Listed below are T cell receptor beta chains from one sample, sequenced in a study of technical replicates of blood from a few donors. Sequenced by immunoSEQ multiplex PCR; TCRdb stores in-frame clones only, minus some. The table lists about 61,000 clones, around 97% of them singletons. Sequenced sample: T cells isolated from PBMCs. The receptors here all came from a human donor in good health. Each CDR3 is given with its conserved first and last residue. The D gene is left open where the match is weak. Size values are once, few and many counts, or a class for expanded clones, and some rows have none.

>17|TRBJ1-4|NA|once|TRBV18
TGTGCCAGCTCACCCGGCGGGGGGAGATCGCAAAATGAAAAACTGTTTTTT
CASSPGGGRSQNEKLFF
>14|TRBJ1-2|NA|NA|TRBV28
TGTGCCAGCAGAGTTCAGGGCTACTTCTATGGCTACACCTTC
CASRVQGYFYGYTF
>16|TRBJ1-2|TRBD1|NA|TRBV7-9
TGTGCCGCTAAAGGACAGGGGGCCGGAGCTAACTATGGCTACACCTTC
CAAKGQGAGANYGYTF
>15|TRBJ2-3|NA|NA|TRBV6-5
TGTGCCAGCAGTTACGAGGAGGGAGGCACAGATACGCAGTATTTT
CASSYEEGGTDTQYF
>15|TRBJ2-5|NA|NA|TRBV21-1
TGTGCCAGCAGCAAACCTGGACAGGTAGGAGAGACCCAGTACTTC
CASSKPGQVGETQYF
>16|TRBJ2-5|TRBD2|NA|TRBV5-1
TGCGCCAGCAGCACCGGCCTCCGGGACTACCCAGAGACCCAGTACTTC
CASSTGLRDYPETQYF
>13|TRBJ2-2|NA|NA|TRBV9
TGTGCCAGCAGCGACAGGACCACCGGGGAGCTGTTTTTT
CASSDRTTGELFF
>16|TRBJ1-2|TRBD1|once|TRBV2
TGTGCCAGCAGTGAATCTTGGGACAGGGGCTTGGGGGGCTACACCTTC
CASSESWDRGLGGYTF
>17|TRBJ1-4|NA|NA|TRBV5-1
TGCGCCAGCAGCTTATCACCCCTGCCAGGTGATTCCGAAAAACTGTTTTTT
CASSLSPLPGDSEKLFF
>13|TRBJ2-7|TRBD1|NA|TRBV7-3
TGTGCCAGCAGCCCAAGACAGGGTTACGAGCAGTACTTC
CASSPRQGYEQYF
>12|TRBJ1-6|NA|NA|TRBV30
TGTGCCTGGAGTGTACTCGGGTCACCCCTCCACTTT
CAWSVLGSPLHF
>15|TRBJ1-4|TRBD1|NA|TRBV7-8
TGTGCCAGCAGCCCGCCGGGCAGGGGGAATGAAAAACTGTTTTTT
CASSPPGRGNEKLFF